The 11 T cell receptor beta chains below all came from one sample that was sequenced in a study of blood T cell repertoires in COVID-19 (dated by TCRdb to 2018 to 2020). Libraries were built with the immunoSEQ multiplex PCR assay. As stored in TCRdb, this immuneACCESS dataset retains in-frame rearrangements with V and J assigned. A fraction of the clones does not appear; measured against another copy, unresolved V genes explain less than half of the discrepancy, and the remainder lacks a known reason. The sample table records some 31,000 clones; approximately 91% of these occur just once. The top ten clones comprise approximately 13% of the sample. Sequenced: peripheral blood. These receptors originate from a man aged 65 to 85 with active COVID-19.

The gene calls are TRBV28 and TRBJ1-1; TRBD1 aligns across 7 bases. The CDR3 runs 13 residues. The trim removed 11 bases at V and 1 base at J, leaving 7 bases unmatched. Germline CDR1 is MDHEN and CDR2 is SYDVKM. The CDR3 coding sequence is TGTGCCGGATCGACAGGGAGGAACACTGAAGCTTTCTTT. This codes for CAGSTGRNTEAFF.

The rearrangement links TRBV6-4 to TRBJ1-2; maybe TRBD1 (5 bases). This CDR3 region has 14 residues. Germline-derived CDR1 and CDR2 are MRHNA and SNTAGT. Trimming pared 2 bases from V and 7 bases from J, leaving 14 bases between. CDR3 nucleotide sequence: TGTGCCAGCAGTGACGGGTCAGGGATCAGTGGCTACACCTTC. It translates to CASSDGSGISGYTF.

V usage is TRBV5-1 and J usage is TRBJ2-1, with 11 bases matching TRBD2. J lost 14 bases, V lost 4 bases, and 8 bases had no gene match. Germline CDR1 SGHRS, CDR2 YFSETQ. This CDR3 has 13 amino acids. CDR3 residues: CASSNPIAGGEFF. The CDR3 region has the DNA TGCGCCAGCAGCAACCCAATAGCGGGAGGGGAGTTCTTC.

The chain carries TRBV5-1 and TRBJ1-5; D call uncertain. The CDR3 has 14 amino acids. Between the trimmed V and J ends, which lost 0 bases and 2 bases, there was a span of 6 bases. Germline V gene lookup returns CDR1 SGHRS and CDR2 YFSETQ. The CDR3 spells CASSLAGGNQPQHF. The CDR3 DNA is TGCGCCAGCAGCTTGGCCGGGGGCAATCAGCCCCAGCATTTT.

This rearrangement joins TRBV13 to TRBJ2-7, with a possible D match to TRBD2 (5 bases). Trimming took 0 bases from V and 2 from J, leaving 14 bases between them. The CDR3 loop spans 16 amino acids. CDR1 PRHDT and CDR2 FYEKMQ come from the germline V gene (reference sequence). The DNA for the CDR3 is TGTGCCAGCAGCTTAGGGGTCCGGGGTAGGACCTACGAGCAGTACTTC. Translation: CASSLGVRGRTYEQYF.

The chain combines TRBV9 with TRBJ2-1; D is perhaps TRBD1 (5 bases). Trimming shortened V by 0 bases and J by 0 bases, and 7 bases separated the two germline ends. The germline gives CDR1 SGDLS, CDR2 YYNGEE. This CDR3 spans 15 amino acids. The CDR3 nucleotides read TGTGCCAGCAGCGTAGCAGGGATCTCCTACAATGAGCAGTTCTTC. This codes for CASSVAGISYNEQFF.

The rearrangement uses TRBV28 and TRBJ1-6; 8 bases are a match to TRBD1. With V trimmed by 6 bases and J by 8 bases, 6 bases remained unmatched. There are 14 residues in the CDR3. Germline loops: CDR1 MDHEN, CDR2 SYDVKM. The CDR3: CASSTGGHYSPLHF. CDR3 nucleotides: TGTGCCAGCAGCACAGGGGGACATTATTCACCCCTCCACTTT.

CDR3 sequence: CASSGDRQSNYGYTF. The DNA of the CDR3 is TGTGCCAGCTCCGGGGACAGGCAATCGAACTATGGCTACACCTTC. The genes are TRBV18 and TRBJ1-2, with 8 nucleotides matching TRBD1. V lost 6 bases to trimming and J lost 2 bases; unmatched junction nucleotides: 8. The CDR3 covers 15 residues. The V gene's germline CDR1 is KGHSH and CDR2 LQKENI.

The chain has TRBV19 and TRBJ2-3; 8 nucleotides line up with TRBD1. The CDR3 totals 13 residues. Trimming took 7 bases from V and 4 from J; bases not matched to a gene: 4. The germline V gene encodes CDR1 LNHDA and CDR2 SQIVND (reference sequence). CDR3 sequence: CASTGQGADTQYF. CDR3 in DNA: TGTGCCAGTACTGGACAGGGTGCAGATACGCAGTATTTT.

The chain joins TRBV6-2 or TRBV6-3 to TRBJ2-7; D is undetermined. In germline, CDR1 is MNHEY, CDR2 SVGEGT. The CDR3 runs to 17 residues. V dropped 0 bases and J dropped 0 bases, with 15 bases sitting between them. CDR3 in DNA: TGTGCCAGCAGTTACTCCATCGAGGCTAGTAACTCCTACGAGCAGTACTTC. Its protein product is CASSYSIEASNSYEQYF.

V usage is TRBV21-1 and J usage is TRBJ1-5; TRBD1, the table's D call, was not compared with the DNA. TRBV21-1 is a documented pseudogene. This CDR3 is built from 13 residues. The CDR3 sequence is CASSKARFKPQHF. The CDR3 DNA follows: TGTGCCAGCAGCAAAGCCAGATTCAAGCCCCAGCATTTT.